The clone carrying this TCR beta chain showed up just a few times. Per the study methods: Amplifying reference gene primers gave estimates of nucleated cell counts. The assay was immunoSEQ multiplex PCR, and TCRdb's table has in-frame clones only and misses some. The V and J calls and clone size were taken over from that table, and D and trimming were inferred from the DNA. The profile shows about 94,000 clones, around 80% of them singletons. This specimen comes from a study of blood T cell repertoires in COVID-19. The overall study: From the United States, Italy and Spain came samples of acute and convalescent COVID-19. The cDNA or gDNA used as material had been derived from T cells, B-cell-depleted T cells, or PBMCs.

The V segment lost 4 bases and the J segment 7 bases; nucleotides outside the gene matches: 12. The germline V gene encodes CDR1 SGHKS and CDR2 YYEKEE (reference sequence). The CDR3 runs 16 residues. Sequenced input: peripheral blood. The receptor was isolated from a human donor in a cohort sampled during active COVID-19. The V call is TRBV5-5, the J call TRBJ1-5; 9 nucleotides align to TRBD1. The CDR3 bases are TGTGCCAGCAGCGTATCCGGGACAGGGCCGGCGCAGCCCCAGCATTTT. Protein sequence: CASSVSGTGPAQPQHF.